Listed here is a single T cell receptor (beta chain). Its target is unknown. These data are taken from a study of T cell repertoires in cytomegalovirus infection. Whole-study context: It can be stated that public TCR beta signatures indicated CMV infection as well as a matching HLA type.

Study-level results: The cumulative frequency of public TCR beta families identified carriers of CMV plus the relevant HLA. What dominated the ex vivo response were HLA-C-restricted CMV-specific TCR beta clonotypes.

After removal of 10 bases from V and 4 bases from J, the junction contained 13 bases not matched to a gene. CDR3 size: 14 residues. Germline CDR1 ENHRY, CDR2 SYGVKD. TCRdb independently ran MiXCR on the reads; one entry per CDR3 protein. In the table there are about 130,000 distinct CDR3 sequences, approximately 8.8% of which are singletons. The sequenced sample was PBMCs. This TCR came from a human donor in good health (CMV status not recorded). Some clones in this sample may be carry-over from other donors' samples. The chain has TRBV10-3 and TRBJ2-7; 7 nucleotides match TRBD1. The CDR3 coding sequence is TGTGCCAAAGTAAATGCAACAGGGGCGTACGAGCAGTACTTC. The encoded protein is CAKVNATGAYEQYF.